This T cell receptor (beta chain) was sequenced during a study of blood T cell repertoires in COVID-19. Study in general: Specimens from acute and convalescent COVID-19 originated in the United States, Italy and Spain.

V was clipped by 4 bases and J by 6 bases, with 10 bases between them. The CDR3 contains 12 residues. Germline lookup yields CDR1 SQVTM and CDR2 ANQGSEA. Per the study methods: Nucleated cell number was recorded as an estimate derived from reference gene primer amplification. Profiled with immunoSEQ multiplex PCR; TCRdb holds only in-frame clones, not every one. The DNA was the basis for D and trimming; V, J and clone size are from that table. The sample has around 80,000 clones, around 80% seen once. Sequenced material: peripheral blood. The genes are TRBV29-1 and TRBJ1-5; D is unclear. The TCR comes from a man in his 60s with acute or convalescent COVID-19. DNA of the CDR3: TGCAGCGTTGGTGAACCCGGTCAGCCCCAGCATTTT. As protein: CSVGEPGQPQHF.